One and the same sample provided the 25 T cell receptor beta chains below, sequenced in a study of cytomegalovirus exposure and HLA in healthy donors. PCR primers comprised 60 Vbeta and 13 Jbeta primers. Produced via immunoSEQ multiplex PCR; TCRdb's table is partial and in-frame only. This sample has about 240,000 clones, with about 86% found just once. Material: PBMCs. All receptors come from a woman aged 60 to 75 in good health and CMV-seropositive.

The chain uses TRBV5-6 and TRBJ2-2; 10 bases align to TRBD2. The CDR3 covers 18 residues. The germline V gene has CDR1 SGHDT and CDR2 YYEEEE. The trim removed 0 bases at V and 4 bases at J, leaving 9 bases unmatched. CDR3 region: CASSLGRTSGKLTGELFF. CDR3 DNA: TGTGCCAGCAGCTTGGGGAGAACTAGCGGGAAACTCACCGGGGAGCTGTTTTTT.

This clone was counted once. The chain has TRBV7-7 and TRBJ2-7; 8 nucleotides align to TRBD2. The germline V gene encodes CDR1 SSHAT and CDR2 FNYEAQ (reference sequence). V was clipped by 6 bases and J by 2 bases; unmatched bases: 3. The CDR3 totals 13 residues. The CDR3: CASSSGATYEQYF. The CDR3 DNA follows: TGTGCCAGCAGTAGCGGGGCAACCTACGAGCAGTACTTC.

A single count supports this clone. The J gene is TRBJ2-5, the V gene TRBV25-1, with D unresolved. The end of the DNA is better explained by TRBJ2-7, so the J call may be wrong. Germline V gene sequence: CDR1 MGHDK, CDR2 SYGVNS. This CDR3 is built from 13 residues. The CDR3 region has the DNA TGTGCCAGCTCCCGTCCCGAGGAGTACGAGCAGTACTTC. It is translated as CASSRPEEYEQYF.

This clone was observed a single time. This chain links TRBV10-2 with TRBJ1-2; D might be TRBD1 (6 bases). Trimming shortened V by 6 bases and J by 5 bases, and 16 bases separated the two germline ends. The CDR3 contains 14 residues. Germline assignment: CDR1 WSHSY and CDR2 SAAADI. The chain's CDR3 is CASRVSTGLYGYTF. The CDR3 DNA reads as TGCGCCAGCAGGGTTTCCACAGGGCTGTATGGCTACACCTTC.

The chain couples TRBV4-1 to TRBJ2-1; D may be TRBD1 (5 bases). Germline CDR1 and CDR2: MGHRA and YSYEKL. CDR3 length equals 16 residues. V gave up 1 base and J gave up 15 bases, with 25 bases separating them. The CDR3 region has the DNA TGCGCCAGCAGCCAAGGGGTGACAGTTAGCAGGTATGGGTGGTTCTTC. The encoded protein is CASSQGVTVSRYGWFF.

This clone was seen a few times. The chain uses TRBV7-6 and TRBJ1-4; D is undetermined. V was pared by 1 base and J by 5 bases, with 17 bases between. The CDR3 extends over 17 amino acids. Germline V gives CDR1 SGHVS, CDR2 FNYEAQ. Here the CDR3 DNA reads TGTGCCAGCAGCTTAGGGCCGGGTAAAACGGCCAATGAAAAACTGTTTTTT. Translation gives CASSLGPGKTANEKLFF.

As concerns this clone: A junction boundary mismatches the germline segment, possibly from a read error. The chain uses TRBV4-1 and TRBJ2-6, with D perhaps matching TRBD1 (5 bases). In germline, CDR1 is MGHRA, CDR2 YSYEKL. The CDR3 is 16 amino acids. The CDR3 DNA follows: TGCGCCAGCAGCCCCGGAAGAGTGGCTGGGGCCAACGTCCTGGCTTTC. Its translation: CASSPGRVAGANVLAF.

The rearrangement uses TRBV5-1 and TRBJ2-1; 8 bases match TRBD1. The CDR3 length is 15 residues. Germline CDR1 and CDR2: SGHRS and YFSETQ. Unmatched junction bases numbered 3, after V lost 4 bases and J lost 0 bases. Here the CDR3 DNA reads TGCGCCAGCAGCACGGGACAGGTCTCCTACAATGAGCAGTTCTTC. Its protein product is CASSTGQVSYNEQFF.

The chain employs TRBV12-2 and TRBJ1-1; the D call TRBD1 from the table was never checked on the DNA. TRBV12-2 is given as a pseudogene. The CDR3 loop spans 13 amino acids. CDR3 sequence (DNA): TGTGCAAGTCGACCTCAAGGGGACACTGAAGCTTTCTTT. Amino acids: CASRPQGDTEAFF.

The chain recombines TRBV29-1 with TRBJ2-5; the match to TRBD2 covers 11 bases. With 7 bases clipped from V and 4 bases from J, the junction kept 11 bases outside the gene matches. Looked up from germline, CDR1 is SQVTM and CDR2 is ANQGSEA. The CDR3 totals 15 residues. CDR3 protein: CSGTPVAGGLETQYF. The CDR3 region has the DNA TGCAGCGGGACGCCGGTAGCGGGAGGGTTAGAGACCCAGTACTTC.

Only a few counts were recorded for this clone. CDR3 loop: CASRPQGQADQPQHF. Here the CDR3 DNA reads TGTGCCAGCAGACCCCAGGGGCAGGCCGATCAGCCCCAGCATTTT. The genes are TRBV5-5 and TRBJ1-5; a possible D gene is TRBD1 (6 bases). Per the germline V gene, CDR1 is SGHKS and CDR2 is YYEKEE (reference sequence). V lost 5 bases to trimming and J lost 5 bases, with 17 bases between them. The CDR3 is 15 amino acids. Full variable domain (remainder filled in from reference TRBV5-5 and TRBJ1-5): DAGVTQSPTHLIKTRGQQVTLRCSPISGHKSVSWYQQVLGQGPQFIFQYYEKEERGRGNFPDRFSARQFPNYSSELNVNALLLGDSALYLCASRPQGQADQPQHFGDGTRLSIL.

CDR3 in amino acids: CASSVAQARNGYTF. DNA of the CDR3: TGTGCCAGCAGCGTCGCCCAGGCCCGAAATGGCTACACCTTC. The rearrangement joins TRBV9 to TRBJ1-2; D uncertain. Per the germline V gene, CDR1 is SGDLS and CDR2 is YYNGEE. The V end lost 2 bases, the J end lost 6 bases, and 14 bases lay between the germline ends. The CDR3 is 14 amino acids.

This chain connects TRBV5-4 to TRBJ2-7; D gene uncertain. Germline lookup yields CDR1 SGHNT and CDR2 YYREEE (reference sequence). The CDR3 extends over 13 amino acids. Trimming pared 0 bases from V and 3 bases from J, leaving 7 bases between. The DNA for the CDR3 is TGTGCCAGCAGCTTGGAGAGAGACTACGAGCAGTACTTC. It encodes CASSLERDYEQYF.

This chain connects TRBV5-6 to TRBJ2-7; TRBD1 might be the D (5 bases). Trimming left V 4 bases short and J 6 bases short, with 11 bases between. Germline assignment: CDR1 SGHDT and CDR2 YYEEEE. The CDR3 runs 12 residues. CDR3 amino acids: CASSLVGAEQYF. The CDR3 DNA follows: TGTGCCAGCAGCCTGGTAGGGGCCGAGCAGTACTTC. Together with reference TRBV5-6 and TRBJ2-7, the CDR3 gives the full variable domain: DAGVTQSPTHLIKTRGQQVTLRCSPKSGHDTVSWYQQALGQGPQFIFQYYEEEERQRGNFPDRFSGHQFPNYSSELNVNALLLGDSALYLCASSLVGAEQYFGPGTRLTVT.

The chain combines TRBV18 with TRBJ1-1; no definite D call. V was pared by 1 base and J by 1 base, with 4 bases between. This CDR3 has 13 residues. Germline CDR1 reads KGHSH; CDR2 reads LQKENI. For the CDR3, the DNA is TGTGCCAGCTCACCACACAAGAACACTGAAGCTTTCTTT. This gives the protein CASSPHKNTEAFF. The whole variable domain, filled in from reference TRBV18 and TRBJ1-1, reads NAGVMQNPRHLVRRRGQEARLRCSPMKGHSHVYWYRQLPEEGLKFMVYLQKENIIDESGMPKERFSAEFPKEGPSILRIQQVVRGDSAAYFCASSPHKNTEAFFGQGTRLTVV.

This sequence joins TRBV25-1 and TRBJ1-4; perhaps TRBD1 as D (6 bases). The CDR3 contains 15 residues. V dropped 4 bases and J dropped 10 bases, with 19 bases sitting between them. Looked up from germline, CDR1 is MGHDK and CDR2 is SYGVNS. CDR3 DNA sequence: TGTGCCAGCAGTGCAAATTTACAACAGGGAGTAAAACTGTTTTTT. Translation gives CASSANLQQGVKLFF.

This chain uses TRBV18 with TRBJ2-7; D not resolved. Deletions cut 1 base from V and 1 base from J, with 17 bases between. The length of the CDR3 is 17 residues. The germline V gene encodes CDR1 KGHSH and CDR2 LQKENI. The CDR3 loop is CASSPRGETTTSYEQYF. CDR3 DNA sequence: TGTGCCAGCTCACCACGCGGCGAAACTACAACTTCCTACGAGCAGTACTTC.

CDR3 sequence: CASSLGYETDGYTF. DNA for the CDR3: TGTGCCAGCAGCTTAGGATACGAGACAGATGGCTACACCTTC. V usage is TRBV7-9 and J usage is TRBJ1-2, with a weak D call TRBD1 (5 bases). The V end lost 1 base, the J end lost 6 bases, and 12 bases lay between the germline ends. The CDR3 loop spans 14 amino acids. From germline, CDR1 is SEHNR and CDR2 FQNEAQ (reference sequence).

The chain has TRBV28 and TRBJ2-5, with TRBD2 matching 12 bases. The germline gives CDR1 MDHEN, CDR2 SYDVKM. The ends lost 5 bases at V and 11 bases at J; junction bases unmatched: 12. The length of the CDR3 is 15 residues. As DNA, the CDR3 is TGTGCCAGCAGTCCTCCGGGACTAGCGGGTGGAGAGCAGTACTTC. Translating it yields CASSPPGLAGGEQYF.

The chain carries TRBV28 and TRBJ2-5; D uncertain. The V and J ends lost 4 bases and 2 bases respectively, with 14 bases between them. This CDR3 spans 15 amino acids. Germline-derived CDR1 and CDR2 are MDHEN and SYDVKM. DNA of the CDR3: TGTGCCAGCAGTTCGTTACCCCAAGCTCAAGAGACCCAGTACTTC. Translated, it gives CASSSLPQAQETQYF.

This clone was counted a few times. The rearrangement uses TRBV18 and TRBJ1-5; 8 nucleotides match TRBD1. Per germline, CDR1 KGHSH and CDR2 LQKENI. This CDR3 spans 16 amino acids. After removal of 4 bases from V and 2 bases from J, the junction contained 7 bases not matched to a gene. The CDR3 here is CASSLRGQGGNQPQHF. CDR3 DNA: TGTGCCAGCTCACTTCGAGGACAGGGAGGCAATCAGCCCCAGCATTTT.

This clone was seen once. The rearrangement joins TRBV6-5 to TRBJ2-5, with no clear D. Germline CDR1 and CDR2: MNHEY and SVGAGI. V lost 0 bases, J lost 2 bases, and 7 bases lay in between. There are 14 residues in the CDR3. This chain's CDR3 is CASSYSPDQETQYF. CDR3 bases: TGTGCCAGCAGTTACTCACCAGATCAAGAGACCCAGTACTTC.

The chain joins TRBV27 to TRBJ1-2, with D tentatively TRBD1 (5 bases). The germline gives CDR1 MNHEY, CDR2 SMNVEV (reference sequence). V lost 0 bases, J lost 0 bases, and 14 bases lay in between. The CDR3 has 17 residues. CDR3 nucleotides: TGTGCCAGCAGTTTATCTGCAGGGCCCACTCCTAACTATGGCTACACCTTC. This gives the protein CASSLSAGPTPNYGYTF.

The rearrangement uses TRBV19 and TRBJ1-3, with D possibly being TRBD1 (6 bases). V shed 4 bases and J shed 2 bases, with 12 bases lying between them. The CDR3 has 15 residues. Germline V gene lookup returns CDR1 LNHDA and CDR2 SQIVND (reference sequence). The CDR3 nucleotides read TGTGCCAGTAGTACCACAGGGAGAACTGGAAACACCATATATTTT. Protein: CASSTTGRTGNTIYF. Full variable domain (missing parts from reference TRBV19 and TRBJ1-3): DGGITQSPKYLFRKEGQNVTLSCEQNLNHDAMYWYRQDPGQGLRLIYYSQIVNDFQKGDIAEGYSVSREKKESFPLTVTSAQKNPTAFYLCASSTTGRTGNTIYFGEGSWLTVV.

This sequence joins TRBV5-4 and TRBJ1-1, with D perhaps TRBD1 (5 bases). V lost 6 bases to trimming and J lost 0 bases, with 12 bases between them. Germline lookup yields CDR1 SGHNT and CDR2 YYREEE (reference sequence). The CDR3 is 14 residues long. CDR3 nucleotide sequence: TGTGCCAGCACCCCTACAGGCATGAACACTGAAGCTTTCTTT. Translated, it gives CASTPTGMNTEAFF.